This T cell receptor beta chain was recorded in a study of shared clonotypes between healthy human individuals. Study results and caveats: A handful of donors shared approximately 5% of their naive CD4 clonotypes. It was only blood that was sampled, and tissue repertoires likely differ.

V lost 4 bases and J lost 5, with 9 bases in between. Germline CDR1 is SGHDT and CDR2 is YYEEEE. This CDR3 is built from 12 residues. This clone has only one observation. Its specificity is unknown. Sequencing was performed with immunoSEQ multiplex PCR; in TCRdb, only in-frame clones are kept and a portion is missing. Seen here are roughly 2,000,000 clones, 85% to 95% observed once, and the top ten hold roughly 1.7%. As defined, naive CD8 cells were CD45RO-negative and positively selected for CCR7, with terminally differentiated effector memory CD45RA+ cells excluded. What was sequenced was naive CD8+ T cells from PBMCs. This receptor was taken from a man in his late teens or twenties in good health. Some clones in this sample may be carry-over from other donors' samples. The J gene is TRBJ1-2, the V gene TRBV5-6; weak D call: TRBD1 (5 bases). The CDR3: CASSPGWYGYTF. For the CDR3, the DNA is TGTGCCAGCAGCCCAGGGTGGTATGGCTACACCTTC.